This T cell receptor (beta chain) was obtained from a study of blood T cell repertoires in COVID-19 (dated by TCRdb to 2020 to 2022). Regarding the complete study: Samples covering the acute and convalescent phases of COVID-19 were provided by collaborators in the United States, Italy and Spain. Subjects who had been exposed to COVID-19, were actively infected with it, or had recovered from it provided the deeply sampled blood TCRbeta repertoires that made up the dataset. The prospective study material was composed of cDNA or gDNA derived from T cells, B-cell-depleted T cells, or PBMCs. Sample metadata almost always included a de-identified subject ID, COVID-19 status, age in years and sex. A freely available public database, intended as a resource for researchers studying the immune response to SARS-CoV-2, is where the repertoires were released. HLA class I and class II types, where available, came from metadata supplied by the sample provider rather than from assay-based typing. Samples were obtained from the ongoing ImmuneRACE study (first 160 participants) and from over 1,000 subjects provided by 6 global collaborators.

The immunoSEQ Assay, a bias-controlled multiplex PCR, was used to amplify TCRbeta CDR3 regions from genomic DNA. Per the original workflow: Within the assay, amplification of reference gene primers was used to estimate how many nucleated cells each sample contained. To quantify the absolute abundance of each unique TCRbeta CDR3 rearrangement, sequence reads were collapsed and filtered. For each sample, productive Simpson clonality was calculated as the square root of Simpson's diversity index across productive rearrangements. Imported from immuneACCESS, the table was reduced by TCRdb to in-frame sequences with V and J called. These copies leave out some clones; in studies compared against another copy, an unresolved V gene accounts for under half, and the cause of the remainder is not known. The DNA was the basis for D and trimming; V, J and clone size are from that table. Here the sample has tens of thousands of clones; roughly three quarters occur a single time. The ten most abundant clones make up around half of the sample.

After removal of 3 bases from V and 7 bases from J, the junction retains 6 bases not matched to a gene. The CDR3 runs 14 amino acids, cysteine and phenylalanine included. CDR3 DNA is the only sequence kept; it has 42 bases, read in frame from the first base. CDR1 and CDR2 were assigned from the germline V gene (reference sequence) as MNHEY and SMNVEV. Each collaborating institution followed its own protocols to collect whole blood in K2EDTA tubes. For TCRbeta analysis, collaborator samples were shipped as frozen whole blood, as isolated PBMCs, or as DNA extracted from either sample type. The study at large found these results: The quantity of clinical and demographic metadata differed by source and by participant and was supplied without curation.

Details on this clone: Its recognized antigen is unknown. No per-base quality is available; no much larger clone lies one base away.

This TCR derives from a woman older than 75 with acute or convalescent COVID-19. The sequenced sample was peripheral blood. The chain joins TRBV27 to TRBJ1-5; 7 bases in between match TRBD1. The DNA is TGTGCCAGCAGTTTTCAGGGGGTAAGCCAGCCCCAGCATTTT. This gives the protein CASSFQGVSQPQHF.